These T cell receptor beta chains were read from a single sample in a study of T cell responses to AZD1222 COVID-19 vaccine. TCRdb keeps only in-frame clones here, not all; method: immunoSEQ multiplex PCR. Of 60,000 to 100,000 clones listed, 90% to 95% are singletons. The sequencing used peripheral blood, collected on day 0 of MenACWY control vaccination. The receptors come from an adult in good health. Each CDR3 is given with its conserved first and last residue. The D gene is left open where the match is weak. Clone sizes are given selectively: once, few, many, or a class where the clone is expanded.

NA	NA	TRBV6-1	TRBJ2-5	CASSEGLVVQETQYF	TGTGCCAGCAGTGAAGGACTAGTCGTCCAAGAGACCCAGTACTTC
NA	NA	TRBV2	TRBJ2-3	CASSVSFPWADTQYF	TGTGCCAGCAGTGTTAGCTTCCCTTGGGCAGATACGCAGTATTTT
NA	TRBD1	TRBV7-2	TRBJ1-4	CASSAGQGANEKLFF	TGTGCCAGCAGCGCGGGACAGGGAGCTAATGAAAAACTGTTTTTT
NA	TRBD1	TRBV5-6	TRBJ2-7	CASRFRTGGAYEQYF	TGTGCCAGCAGGTTCCGGACAGGGGGCGCCTACGAGCAGTACTTC
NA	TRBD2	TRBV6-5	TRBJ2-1	CASSPRDYTNEQFF	TGTGCCAGCAGTCCCCGGGACTATACGAATGAGCAGTTCTTC
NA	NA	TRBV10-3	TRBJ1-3	CAITGGNTIYF	TGTGCCATCACGGGTGGAAACACCATATATTTT
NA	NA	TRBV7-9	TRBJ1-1	CASSLLRKNTEAFF	TGTGCCAGCAGCTTACTGAGAAAGAACACTGAAGCTTTCTTT
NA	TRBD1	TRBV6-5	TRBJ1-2	CASSRDREDYGYTF	TGTGCCAGCAGTAGGGACAGGGAGGACTATGGCTACACCTTC
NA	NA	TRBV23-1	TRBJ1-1	CASSQHPQNMNTEAFF	TGCGCCAGCAGTCAACACCCACAGAACATGAACACTGAAGCTTTCTTT
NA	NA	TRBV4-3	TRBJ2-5	CASSQEPEGQTQYF	TGCGCCAGCAGCCAAGAACCGGAGGGGCAAACCCAGTACTTC
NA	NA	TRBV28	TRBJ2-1	CASSLGAVNEQFF	TGTGCCAGCAGTTTGGGAGCAGTCAATGAGCAGTTCTTC
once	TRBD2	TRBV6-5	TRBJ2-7	CASSSPSGGAYEQYF	TGTGCCAGCAGTTCCCCTAGCGGGGGGGCCTACGAGCAGTACTTC
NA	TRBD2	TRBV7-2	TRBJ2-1	CASSRGTSGSVNEQFF	TGTGCCAGCAGCCGGGGGACTAGCGGGAGTGTTAATGAGCAGTTCTTC
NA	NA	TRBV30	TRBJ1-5	CAWNEGTNQPQHF	TGTGCCTGGAACGAGGGAACTAATCAGCCCCAGCATTTT
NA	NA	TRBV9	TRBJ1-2	CASSAGHYNYGYTF	TGTGCCAGCAGCGCAGGACACTATAACTATGGCTACACCTTC
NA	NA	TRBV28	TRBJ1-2	CASSPSWEVHFGYTF	TGTGCCAGCAGCCCTTCTTGGGAAGTTCATTTCGGCTACACCTTC
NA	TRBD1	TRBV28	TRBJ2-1	CASNPGTGGYNEQFF	TGTGCCAGCAACCCCGGGACAGGGGGTTACAATGAGCAGTTCTTC
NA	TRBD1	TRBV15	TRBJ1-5	CATASGQGYSNQPQHF	TGTGCCACAGCATCGGGACAGGGGTATAGCAATCAGCCCCAGCATTTT
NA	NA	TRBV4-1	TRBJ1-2	CASSQDSQESYGYTF	TGCGCCAGCAGCCAAGACAGTCAGGAAAGCTATGGCTACACCTTC
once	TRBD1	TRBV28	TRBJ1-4	CASRGGQLYNEKLFF	TGTGCCAGCAGGGGGGGACAGCTTTATAATGAAAAACTGTTTTTT
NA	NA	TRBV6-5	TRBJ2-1	CASSYSTVGGHEQFF	TGTGCCAGCAGTTACTCGACGGTAGGCGGACATGAGCAGTTCTTC
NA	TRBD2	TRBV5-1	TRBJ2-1	CASSFSGSSYNEQFF	TGCGCCAGCAGCTTTAGCGGGAGCTCCTACAATGAGCAGTTCTTC
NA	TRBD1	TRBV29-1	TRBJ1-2	CSAAGQADYGYTF	TGCAGCGCCGCCGGACAGGCCGACTATGGCTACACCTTC
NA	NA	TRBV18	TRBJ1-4	CASSPPEGANEKLFF	TGTGCCAGCTCACCACCGGAAGGGGCTAATGAAAAACTGTTTTTT
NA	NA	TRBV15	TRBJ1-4	CATSRGTANEKLFF	TGTGCCACCAGCAGAGGGACAGCCAATGAAAAACTGTTTTTT
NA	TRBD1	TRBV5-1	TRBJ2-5	CASSGAQDRRETQYF	TGCGCCAGCAGCGGCGCGCAGGACAGGAGGGAGACCCAGTACTTC
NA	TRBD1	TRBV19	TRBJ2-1	CASSTGQVYNEQFF	TGTGCCAGTAGTACGGGACAGGTCTACAATGAGCAGTTCTTC
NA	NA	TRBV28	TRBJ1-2	CASSPRPATYGYTF	TGTGCCAGCAGCCCCAGACCAGCTACCTATGGCTACACCTTC
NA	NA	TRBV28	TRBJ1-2	CASSLSEVLTNYGYTF	TGTGCCAGCAGTTTATCAGAGGTCCTAACTAACTATGGCTACACCTTC
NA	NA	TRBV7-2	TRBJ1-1	CASSLDGTKTFF	TGTGCCAGCAGCTTAGACGGGACAAAAACTTTCTTT
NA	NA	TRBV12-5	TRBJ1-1	CASGLEARTEAFF	TGTGCTAGTGGTTTGGAAGCCAGGACTGAAGCTTTCTTT
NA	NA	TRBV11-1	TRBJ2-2	CASSSSLGSGELFF	TGTGCCAGCAGCTCCAGCTTAGGGTCCGGGGAGCTGTTTTTT
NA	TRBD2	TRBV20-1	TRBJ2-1	CSASLSASGSGEQFF	TGCAGTGCTAGTCTTTCGGCTAGCGGGAGCGGTGAGCAGTTCTTC
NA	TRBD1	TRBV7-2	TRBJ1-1	CASSPGQGFPEAFF	TGTGCCAGCAGCCCGGGACAGGGGTTTCCTGAAGCTTTCTTT
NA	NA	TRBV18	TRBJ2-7	CASSPPQGTGYEQYF	TGTGCCAGCTCACCACCGCAGGGTACAGGGTACGAGCAGTACTTC
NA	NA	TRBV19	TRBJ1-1	CASSPHWTDTEAFF	TGTGCCAGTAGTCCGCATTGGACGGACACTGAAGCTTTCTTT
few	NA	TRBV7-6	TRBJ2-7	CASSLAVTNEQYF	TGTGCCAGCAGCTTAGCGGTTACAAATGAGCAGTACTTC
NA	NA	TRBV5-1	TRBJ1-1	CASSLDGGTEAFF	TGCGCCAGCAGCTTGGATGGGGGGACTGAAGCTTTCTTT
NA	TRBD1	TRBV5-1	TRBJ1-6	CASSPGQGGSPLHF	TGCGCCAGCAGCCCGGGACAGGGAGGATCACCCCTCCACTTT
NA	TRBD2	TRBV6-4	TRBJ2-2	CASSWTSGSTTGELFF	TGTGCCAGCAGTTGGACTAGCGGGAGTACAACCGGGGAGCTGTTTTTT
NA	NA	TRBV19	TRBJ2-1	CASSLGAAYNEQFF	TGTGCCAGTTCCCTGGGGGCAGCCTACAATGAGCAGTTCTTC
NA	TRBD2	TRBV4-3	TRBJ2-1	CASSQGVLAGAPSNEQFF	TGCGCCAGCAGCCAAGGGGTACTAGCGGGGGCCCCGAGCAATGAGCAGTTCTTC
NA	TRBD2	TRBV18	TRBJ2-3	CASSPTSGTSGGTTDTQYF	TGTGCCAGCTCACCGACATCCGGGACTAGCGGGGGAACCACAGATACGCAGTATTTT
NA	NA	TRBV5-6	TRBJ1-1	CASSGSGNTEAFF	TGTGCCAGCAGCGGGAGTGGGAACACTGAAGCTTTCTTT
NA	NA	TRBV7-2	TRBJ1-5	CASSLEYNQPQHF	TGTGCCAGCAGCTTAGAATACAATCAGCCCCAGCATTTT
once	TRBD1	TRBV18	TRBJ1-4	CASSPRQGAGTNEKLFF	TGTGCCAGCTCACCACGACAGGGAGCTGGCACTAATGAAAAACTGTTTTTT
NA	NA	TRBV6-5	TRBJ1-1	CASSRTNTEAFF	TGTGCCAGCAGCCGAACGAACACTGAAGCTTTCTTT
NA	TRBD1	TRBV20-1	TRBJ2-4	CSASRTGLAKNIQYF	TGCAGTGCTAGTCGGACAGGACTAGCCAAAAACATTCAGTACTTC